The rows below give T cell receptor beta chains drawn from one sample of a study of shared T cell receptors in the human thymus. TCRdb's table, derived via immunoSEQ multiplex PCR, lists solely in-frame clones and lacks some. This sample has some 760,000 clones; 70% to 90% occur once, and the top ten carry approximately 0.01%. The same specimen was also included in a second study, on human thymus T cells.

Source material: thymocytes. All receptors derive from a girl less than two years old with a congenital heart defect. The CDR3 runs from the conserved cysteine through the conserved F or W. A D gene is named only where the DNA matches it firmly. Clone sizes are given selectively: once, few, many, or a class where the clone is expanded.

J	size	D	V	CDR3	DNA
TRBJ2-7	-	TRBD1	TRBV5-1	CASGRIPGQSYEQYF	TGCGCCAGCGGCAGGATCCCGGGACAGAGCTACGAGCAGTACTTC
TRBJ2-3	-	TRBD2	TRBV2	CASSSPSGGAPDTQYF	TGTGCCAGCAGTTCCCCTAGCGGGGGGGCCCCAGATACGCAGTATTTT
TRBJ2-5	-	TRBD1	TRBV6-1	CASSGHRGTFGQYF	TGTGCCAGCAGTGGACACAGGGGGACCTTTGGGCAGTACTTC
TRBJ1-1	-	TRBD1	TRBV4-1	CASSQTGGWAYTEAFF	TGCGCCAGCAGCCAAACAGGGGGCTGGGCGTACACTGAAGCTTTCTTT
TRBJ1-2	-	-	TRBV5-1	CASSLDSLPTNYGYTF	TGCGCCAGCAGCTTGGACAGCCTCCCAACTAACTATGGCTACACCTTC
TRBJ2-3	few	TRBD1	TRBV6-6	CASRLGQGSSDTQYF	TGTGCCAGCAGACTAGGACAGGGAAGTTCAGATACGCAGTATTTT
TRBJ1-2	-	-	TRBV6-5	CASSYSGGRAGYTF	TGTGCCAGCAGTTACTCGGGCGGGAGGGCTGGCTACACCTTC
TRBJ2-3	-	-	TRBV15	CATSRDQKGVTDTQYF	TGTGCCACCAGCAGAGATCAAAAGGGGGTGACAGATACGCAGTATTTT
TRBJ1-1	-	-	TRBV7-2	CASSLTPGGTEAFF	TGTGCCAGCAGCTTGACGCCTGGCGGAACTGAAGCTTTCTTT
TRBJ2-7	-	TRBD2	TRBV10-3	CAIRGTSRGYEQYF	TGTGCCATCAGAGGGACTAGTAGGGGTTACGAGCAGTACTTC
TRBJ1-5	-	-	TRBV28	CASSLTSFGGNQPQHF	TGTGCCAGCAGTTTAACGTCCTTCGGGGGGAATCAGCCCCAGCATTTT
TRBJ2-1	-	TRBD2	TRBV2	CASRAGGPGEQFF	TGTGCCAGCAGGGCGGGGGGGCCGGGTGAGCAGTTCTTC